The count of the clone carrying this T cell receptor (beta chain) is one. This entry comes from a study of blood T cell repertoires in COVID-19. Study summary: From T cells, B-cell-depleted T cells, or PBMCs came the material, which was cDNA or gDNA.

Clones were sequenced by immunoSEQ multiplex PCR, and TCRdb holds only the in-frame ones, with some missing. The sample consists of 160,000 or so clones, more than 65% of them appearing once. With 4 bases removed from V and 7 bases from J, the gap between germline ends came to 9 bases. The germline CDR1 and CDR2 sequences are SGHDT and YYEEEE. The CDR3 length is 13 residues. Sequencing input: PBMCs or T cells enriched from blood (not recorded which). The sequence was collected from a woman aged 40 to 49 with acute COVID-19. V is TRBV5-6 and J is TRBJ1-6; D ambiguous. CDR3 sequence: CASSLSGNSPLHF. CDR3 DNA sequence: TGTGCCAGCAGCCTTTCGGGGAATTCACCCCTCCACTTT. Drawing the rest from reference TRBV5-6 and TRBJ1-6, the complete variable domain is DAGVTQSPTHLIKTRGQQVTLRCSPKSGHDTVSWYQQALGQGPQFIFQYYEEEERQRGNFPDRFSGHQFPNYSSELNVNALLLGDSALYLCASSLSGNSPLHFGNGTRLTVT.